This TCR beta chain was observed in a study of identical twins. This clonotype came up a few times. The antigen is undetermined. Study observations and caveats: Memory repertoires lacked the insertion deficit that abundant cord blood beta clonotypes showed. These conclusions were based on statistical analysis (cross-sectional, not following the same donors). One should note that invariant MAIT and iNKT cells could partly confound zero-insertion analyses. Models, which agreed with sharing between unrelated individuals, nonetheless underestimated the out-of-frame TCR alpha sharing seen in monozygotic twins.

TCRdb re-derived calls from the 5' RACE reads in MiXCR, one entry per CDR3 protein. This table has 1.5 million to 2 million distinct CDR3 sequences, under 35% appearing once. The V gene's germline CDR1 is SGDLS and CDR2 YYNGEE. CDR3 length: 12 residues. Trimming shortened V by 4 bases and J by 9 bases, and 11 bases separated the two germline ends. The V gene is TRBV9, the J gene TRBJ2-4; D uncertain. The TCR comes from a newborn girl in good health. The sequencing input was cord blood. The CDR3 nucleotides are TGTGCCAGCAGCCTCCCCTGGCGCATTCAGTACTTC. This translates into CASSLPWRIQYF.